This TCR beta chain is drawn from a study of blood T cell repertoires in COVID-19. Study as a whole: Acute-phase and convalescent COVID-19 samples originated in the United States, Italy and Spain. The analysed material was cDNA or gDNA that came from T cells, B-cell-depleted T cells, or PBMCs.

Per the authors' pipeline: Reference gene primer amplification in the assay estimated nucleated cell counts. Sequencing was performed with immunoSEQ multiplex PCR; in TCRdb, only in-frame clones are kept and a portion is missing. V, J and clone size derive from that table, while D and trimming were established from the DNA sequence. Of about 330,000 clones listed, 70% to 90% are singletons. The clonotype comes from a woman between 50 and 59 years old with active or convalescent COVID-19. The specimen was peripheral blood.

CDR3 nucleotides: TGTGCCAGCTCACCAGGGAGCTCGGGGATGAACACTGAAGCTTTCTTT. Translating gives CASSPGSSGMNTEAFF. The V and J genes are TRBV18 and TRBJ1-1, with D hard to call. The CDR3 is 16 residues long. Germline V gene sequence: CDR1 KGHSH, CDR2 LQKENI. Trimming cost V 2 bases and J 0 bases, with 13 bases left between them.